Listed here are 11 T cell receptor beta chains from one sample, sequenced in a study of blood T cell repertoires in COVID-19. Here immunoSEQ multiplex PCR was the method, and the copy in TCRdb shows in-frame clones only, minus some. The sample lists 160,000 or so clones; 80% were seen once. The sample consisted of peripheral blood. These receptors were obtained from a man aged 70 or older with active or convalescent COVID-19.

This rearrangement joins TRBV21-1 to TRBJ2-7; TRBD2 is the table's D call and was not checked against the DNA. TRBV21-1 corresponds to a pseudogene. The CDR3 extends over 16 amino acids. The CDR3 nucleotides are TGTGCCAGCAGCAAAGGCGGCACCGACCTAACCTACGAGCAGTACTTC. It specifies CASSKGGTDLTYEQYF.

The chain carries TRBV5-1 and TRBJ2-7; TRBD1 matches at 8 bases. The V gene end was trimmed by 1 base and the J gene end by 3 bases; junction bases not matched to a gene: 6. The CDR3 consists of 15 residues. The germline CDR1 and CDR2 sequences are SGHRS and YFSETQ. CDR3 in amino acids: CASSLQGAKGYEQYF. The CDR3 coding sequence is TGCGCCAGCAGCTTGCAGGGGGCGAAAGGCTACGAGCAGTACTTC.

The gene calls are TRBV9 and TRBJ2-7; 8 nucleotides match TRBD2. The germline CDR1 and CDR2 sequences are SGDLS and YYNGEE. The CDR3 totals 15 residues. The V and J ends lost 3 bases and 0 bases, in that order; junction bases with no gene match: 5. The CDR3 reads CASSAGTRPSYEQYF. The CDR3 bases are TGTGCCAGCAGCGCCGGGACTAGACCCTCCTACGAGCAGTACTTC.

The rearrangement uses TRBV6-5 and TRBJ1-6; 8 nucleotides align to TRBD1. This CDR3 has 14 residues. CDR1 and CDR2 from the germline V gene are MNHEY and SVGAGI. Trimming took 6 bases from V and 11 from J; bases not matched to a gene: 9. The CDR3 region has the DNA TGTGCCAGCAGAGGGACAGGCCGAAGCACACCCCTCCACTTT. It yields the protein CASRGTGRSTPLHF.

This clone was recorded only once. This chain uses TRBV10-3 with TRBJ1-5; possibly TRBD1 for D (5 bases). Trimming stripped 4 bases from V and 2 bases from J, with 15 bases between. Per germline, CDR1 ENHRY and CDR2 SYGVKD. The CDR3 runs 16 residues. CDR3 DNA: TGTGCCATCAGTGTCGACAGTCTAGGGGGCAATCAGCCCCAGCATTTT. Residues: CAISVDSLGGNQPQHF.

This clone was recorded once. This chain joins TRBV7-9 and TRBJ2-1; D unresolved. V lost 2 bases, J lost 2 bases, and 10 bases lay in between. The germline V gene has CDR1 SEHNR and CDR2 FQNEAQ (reference sequence). The CDR3 has 15 amino acids. CDR3 region: CASSLHGSAYNEQFF. The CDR3 bases are TGTGCCAGCAGCTTACACGGGTCTGCCTACAATGAGCAGTTCTTC.

This clone was detected once. The gene calls are TRBV5-6 and TRBJ1-2; weak D call: TRBD1 (5 bases). CDR1 and CDR2 (germline): SGHDT, YYEEEE. The V end was cut by 4 bases, the J end by 2 bases, with 12 bases between. The CDR3 has 14 residues. The CDR3 here is CASSAAPGNYGYTF. The CDR3 DNA reads as TGTGCCAGCAGCGCCGCCCCAGGGAACTATGGCTACACCTTC.

This chain's CDR3 is CASSEKIRDRGSNEQFF. Here the CDR3 DNA reads TGCGCCAGCAGTGAGAAAATTAGGGACAGGGGTTCCAATGAGCAGTTCTTC. J is TRBJ2-1 and V is TRBV10-1, with TRBD1 matching over 10 bases. With V trimmed by 2 bases and J by 6 bases, 10 bases remained unmatched. In germline, CDR1 is WNHNN, CDR2 SYGVQD (reference sequence). The CDR3 covers 17 residues.

J is TRBJ2-3 and V is TRBV11-1, with a possible D match to TRBD2 (6 bases). Germline V gene data show CDR1 as SGHAT and CDR2 as FQDESV (reference sequence). There are 14 residues in the CDR3. V was clipped by 6 bases and J by 3 bases, with 13 bases between them. The CDR3, as DNA: TGTGCCAGCAGTCGACAACGGGGGACAGATACGCAGTATTTT. It specifies CASSRQRGTDTQYF.

Note on this clone: Other DNA sequences of this sample code for an identical CDR3. This chain links TRBV5-1 with TRBJ2-1, with D unclear. V lost 4 bases and J lost 0, with 8 bases in between. CDR1 is SGHRS, CDR2 YFSETQ, per germline. This CDR3 comprises 14 residues. The CDR3 coding sequence is TGCGCCAGCAGCCCGGGTAGCTCCTACAATGAGCAGTTCTTC. Protein product: CASSPGSSYNEQFF.

The chain employs TRBV6-6 and TRBJ2-7; D is perhaps TRBD1 (6 bases). The CDR3 contains 15 residues. Trimming removed 5 bases at V and 9 bases at J, with 23 bases between. Germline V gives CDR1 MNHNY, CDR2 SVGAGI (reference sequence). This CDR3 is CASSPPETGPLGQYF. CDR3 sequence (DNA): TGTGCCAGCAGTCCGCCGGAGACAGGACCCCTTGGGCAGTACTTC.